This passage covers 27 T cell receptor beta chains from one sample sequenced in a study of response to subunit inactivated influenza vaccine. TCRdb re-derived calls from the RT-PCR reads in MiXCR, one entry per CDR3 protein. This table has a few hundred thousand distinct CDR3 sequences, 21% appearing once. Sequences were derived from PBMCs from blood, sampled approximately 20 months after vaccination. Receptors originate from a man between 50 and 75 years old who received an inactivated influenza vaccine.

This clonotype was observed at least ten times. V usage is TRBV28 and J usage is TRBJ1-1, with unresolved D. The V end was cut by 7 bases, the J end by 1 base, with 10 bases between. This CDR3 region has 13 residues. The germline gives CDR1 MDHEN, CDR2 SYDVKM. CDR3 nucleotide sequence: TGTGCCAGCACGGAGTTTGAGAACACTGAAGCTTTCTTT. It yields the protein CASTEFENTEAFF.

The chain links TRBV15 to TRBJ2-7, with 9 bases aligning to TRBD2. The germline V gene has CDR1 LNHNV and CDR2 YYDKDF (reference sequence). This CDR3 comprises 17 residues. V lost 1 base and J lost 5; bases outside the gene matches: 12. The CDR3 loop is CATSRGLGVAGDNEQYF. Here the CDR3 DNA reads TGTGCCACCAGCAGAGGCCTCGGAGTAGCGGGAGACAACGAGCAGTACTTC.

This clonotype was seen many times. The chain couples TRBV20-1 to TRBJ1-5; D is ambiguous. Germline V lookup: CDR1 DFQATT, CDR2 SNEGSKA (reference sequence). CDR3 length: 13 amino acids. Trimming left V 6 bases short and J 8 bases short, with 17 bases between. The CDR3 is CSAQRARREPQHF. As DNA, the CDR3 is TGCAGTGCCCAGAGGGCCCGGAGGGAGCCCCAGCATTTT.

This clonotype was seen more than once but under ten times. The rearrangement uses TRBV6-2 or TRBV6-3 and TRBJ1-5; no definite D call. The CDR3 covers 13 residues. V was trimmed by 2 bases and J by 9 bases, leaving 11 bases between them. CDR1 and CDR2 (germline): MNHEY, SVGEGT. The CDR3 sequence is CASSYKGFAPQHF. DNA for the CDR3: TGTGCCAGCAGTTACAAGGGCTTTGCGCCCCAGCATTTT.

The chain couples TRBV10-3 to TRBJ2-7; 7 nucleotides align to TRBD1. From germline, CDR1 is ENHRY and CDR2 SYGVKD. The CDR3 loop spans 13 amino acids. J was trimmed by 6 bases and V by 5 bases; bases with no gene match: 7. CDR3: CAISMTGSSEQYF. CDR3 bases: TGTGCCATCAGTATGACAGGGTCGAGCGAGCAGTACTTC.

The V gene is TRBV20-1, the J gene TRBJ2-3; 9 bases align to TRBD1. Trimming removed 6 bases from V and 3 bases from J; junction bases left unmatched: 10. This CDR3 is built from 15 residues. Per the germline V gene, CDR1 is DFQATT and CDR2 is SNEGSKA (reference sequence). CDR3: CSASGQGHRTDTQYF. The CDR3 DNA is TGCAGTGCCTCGGGACAGGGCCATCGGACAGATACGCAGTATTTT.

As for this clonotype: The CDR3 does not close with the conserved phenylalanine or tryptophan, likely indicating a read error. CDR3 protein: CASSLAFPTGGNQPQHL. DNA of the CDR3: TGTGCCAGCAGCTTAGCCTTCCCGACAGGGGGCAATCAGCCCCAGCATCTT. The V and J genes are TRBV11-2 and TRBJ1-5; 8 bases fit TRBD1. V shed 1 base, J shed 2 bases, and the junction held 7 bases outside the gene matches. The CDR3 has 17 residues. Germline CDR1 is SGHAT and CDR2 is FQNNGV.

The chain is built from TRBV28 and TRBJ1-1, with TRBD1 identical over 10 bases. The CDR3 is 14 amino acids. With 6 bases clipped from V and 6 bases from J, the junction kept 7 bases outside the gene matches. Germline V gene lookup returns CDR1 MDHEN and CDR2 SYDVKM. This chain's CDR3 is CASRRQGARAEAFF. The CDR3 DNA sequence: TGTGCCAGCAGGCGACAGGGGGCTAGGGCTGAAGCTTTCTTT.

A few counts support this clonotype. The chain uses TRBV13 and TRBJ2-2; D possibly corresponds to TRBD1 (5 bases). The CDR3 totals 15 residues. Germline V gives CDR1 PRHDT, CDR2 FYEKMQ (reference sequence). Trimming took 1 base from V and 3 from J, leaving 9 bases between them. The CDR3 reads CASSLVQGDTGELFF. The CDR3 nucleotides are TGTGCCAGCAGCTTAGTCCAGGGCGACACCGGGGAGCTGTTTTTT.

The chain recombines TRBV19 with TRBJ2-1; 10 bases map to TRBD2. Germline loops: CDR1 LNHDA, CDR2 SQIVND (reference sequence). Germline trimming cut 9 bases from V and 7 bases from J; bases unmatched to any gene: 9. The CDR3 runs to 14 residues. The CDR3 region has the DNA TGTGCCAGCGCCGGGACTAGCGTTTTGAATGAGCAGTTCTTC. Protein: CASAGTSVLNEQFF.

V and J are TRBV20-1 and TRBJ2-4; maybe TRBD2 (5 bases). CDR3 length: 15 residues. Deletions cut 1 base from V and 8 bases from J, with 18 bases between. Germline V lookup: CDR1 DFQATT, CDR2 SNEGSKA (reference sequence). CDR3 in amino acids: CSARVPASRPHIQYF. As DNA, the CDR3 is TGCAGTGCTAGAGTTCCGGCTAGCAGGCCGCACATTCAGTACTTC.

The chain joins TRBV12-3 or TRBV12-4 to TRBJ2-7; D gene unclear. The CDR3 runs to 12 residues. V shed 3 bases and J shed 5 bases, with 8 bases lying between them. CDR3: CASSFRLHEQYF. The CDR3 DNA reads TGTGCCAGCAGTTTTCGACTCCACGAGCAGTACTTC.

The chain is built from TRBV20-1 and TRBJ2-1, with 8 bases that match TRBD2. Germline V gives CDR1 DFQATT, CDR2 SNEGSKA (reference sequence). V lost 0 bases to trimming and J lost 6 bases; unmatched junction nucleotides: 7. The CDR3 runs 15 residues. The CDR3 sequence: CSARDAGGTPNEQFF. In DNA, the CDR3 is TGCAGTGCTAGAGATGCGGGGGGAACCCCCAATGAGCAGTTCTTC.

This clonotype was picked up many times. The chain links TRBV4-3 to TRBJ1-2; the D gene is possibly TRBD1 (6 bases). The V gene's germline CDR1 is LGHNA and CDR2 YSLEER. V gave up 0 bases and J gave up 2 bases, with 10 bases separating them. The length of the CDR3 is 15 residues. The CDR3 spells CASSQDTQGNYGYTF. The CDR3 coding sequence is TGCGCCAGCAGCCAAGATACACAGGGCAACTATGGCTACACCTTC.

This clonotype has just one count. The V gene is TRBV20-1, the J gene TRBJ2-5; D is ambiguous. The V and J ends lost 6 bases and 5 bases respectively, with 7 bases between them. Germline V CDR1 and CDR2: DFQATT, SNEGSKA (reference sequence). This CDR3 has 10 amino acids. CDR3 in DNA: TGCAGTGCCCAGGCGGAGACCCAGTACTTC. Translation: CSAQAETQYF.

The chain links TRBV21-1 to TRBJ2-7; the table's D gene call, TRBD1, was not cross checked with the DNA. TRBV21-1 is termed a pseudogene. The CDR3 is made up of 20 amino acids. CDR3 sequence: CASSKVQGDRRDRGWYEQYF. The DNA of the CDR3 is TGTGCCAGCAGCAAAGTCCAGGGGGATCGACGGGACAGGGGGTGGTACGAGCAGTACTTC.

This clonotype was seen ten or more times. The CDR3 DNA reads TGTGCCATCAGTGAAAGGGGGCAAGGGTATGGCTACACCTTC. It encodes CAISERGQGYGYTF. The chain is built from TRBV10-3 and TRBJ1-2; 7 positions match TRBD1. This CDR3 has 14 amino acids. With V trimmed by 3 bases and J by 5 bases, 6 bases remained unmatched. Germline V gene sequence: CDR1 ENHRY, CDR2 SYGVKD.

CDR3 sequence reads: CASSYSFPRNYGYTF. The CDR3 region has the DNA TGTGCCAGCAGTTACTCGTTTCCCAGGAACTATGGCTACACCTTC. The chain recombines TRBV6-2 or TRBV6-3 with TRBJ1-2, with D unresolved. Trimming stripped 0 bases from V and 2 bases from J, with 10 bases between. Germline V gene lookup returns CDR1 MNHEY and CDR2 SVGEGT. This CDR3 is built from 15 residues.

This clonotype was seen more than once but under ten times. The chain employs TRBV5-5 and TRBJ1-1; 8 bases map to TRBD1. Germline V gene lookup returns CDR1 SGHKS and CDR2 YYEKEE (reference sequence). V was pared by 0 bases and J by 1 base, with 2 bases of the junction left unmatched. CDR3 size: 15 residues. The CDR3 reads CASSLVGTGNTEAFF. CDR3 bases: TGTGCCAGCAGCTTGGTGGGGACAGGGAACACTGAAGCTTTCTTT.

The CDR3 region is CSVDVGRNEKLFF. The CDR3 coding sequence is TGCAGCGTTGATGTGGGGAGGAATGAAAAACTGTTTTTT. This rearrangement joins TRBV29-1 to TRBJ1-4, with D unclear. Germline V CDR1 and CDR2: SQVTM, ANQGSEA. The V gene lost 3 bases and the J gene lost 5 bases, with 10 bases spanning the gap. The CDR3 consists of 13 residues. The entire variable domain, with the rest obtained from reference TRBV29-1 and TRBJ1-4, is as follows: SAVISQKPSRDICQRGTSLTIQCQVDSQVTMMFWYRQQPGQSLTLIATANQGSEATYESGFVIDKFPISRPNLTFSTLTVSNMSPEDSSIYLCSVDVGRNEKLFFGSGTQLSVL.

This chain joins TRBV6-5 and TRBJ1-3; D may be TRBD1 (6 bases). V lost 6 bases to trimming and J lost 3 bases, with 12 bases between them. This CDR3 is 14 amino acids long. The germline V gene has CDR1 MNHEY and CDR2 SVGAGI. CDR3 nucleotide sequence: TGTGCCAGCAGGTTACAGGGAGTTGGAAACACCATATATTTT. This sequence encodes CASRLQGVGNTIYF.

The chain couples TRBV27 to TRBJ1-6; D is unclear. Germline lookup yields CDR1 MNHEY and CDR2 SMNVEV (reference sequence). Trimming removed 1 base from V and 11 bases from J, with 9 bases in between. The CDR3 loop spans 13 amino acids. The CDR3 bases are TGTGCCAGCAGTTTATACGGTCGGACACCCCTCCACTTT. Its protein product is CASSLYGRTPLHF.

This chain links TRBV12-3 or TRBV12-4 with TRBJ2-2; no firm D call. The CDR3 spans 14 residues. V was cut by 5 bases and J by 5 bases, with 12 bases left in between. CDR3 sequence (DNA): TGTGCCAGCAGTCCCCGCTTTGGAACCGGGGAGCTGTTTTTT. Residues: CASSPRFGTGELFF.

Only a few counts were recorded for this clonotype. In nucleotides, the CDR3 is TGCGCCAGCAACCGCGACGCGGATGTCCCAAGTGAGCAGTTCTTC. It codes for CASNRDADVPSEQFF. V is TRBV5-1 and J is TRBJ2-1; D is unresolved. Between the trimmed V and J ends, which lost 6 bases and 9 bases, there was a span of 22 bases. Looked up from germline, CDR1 is SGHRS and CDR2 is YFSETQ. The CDR3 sequence is 15 residues long. Variable domain in full (rest from reference TRBV5-1 and TRBJ2-1): KAGVTQTPRYLIKTRGQQVTLSCSPISGHRSVSWYQQTPGQGLQFLFEYFSETQRNKGNFPGRFSGRQFSNSRSEMNVSTLELGDSALYLCASNRDADVPSEQFFGPGTRLTVL.

The CDR3 loop reads CAISEGAEAFF. CDR3 bases: TGTGCCATCAGTGAAGGCGCTGAAGCTTTCTTT. The chain employs TRBV10-3 and TRBJ1-1; unclear D gene. The CDR3 has 11 amino acids. The V gene lost 3 bases and the J gene lost 6 bases, with 5 bases spanning the gap. Germline CDR1 is ENHRY and CDR2 is SYGVKD.

The chain links TRBV4-3 to TRBJ2-1; D remains ambiguous. The CDR3 consists of 15 residues. Per germline, CDR1 LGHNA and CDR2 YSLEER. V was shortened by 0 bases and J by 9 bases, with 15 bases between the two germline ends. The CDR3: CASSQDSHYEAEQFF. CDR3 nucleotides: TGCGCCAGCAGCCAAGATTCTCACTACGAAGCTGAGCAGTTCTTC.

This clonotype showed up many times. The chain has TRBV25-1 and TRBJ1-2; no firm D call. With 6 bases removed from V and 1 base from J, the gap between germline ends came to 9 bases. Germline CDR1 MGHDK, CDR2 SYGVNS. The CDR3 contains 13 residues. CDR3 region: CASRLGNNYGYTF. The CDR3, as DNA: TGTGCCAGCAGACTTGGGAATAACTATGGCTACACCTTC.